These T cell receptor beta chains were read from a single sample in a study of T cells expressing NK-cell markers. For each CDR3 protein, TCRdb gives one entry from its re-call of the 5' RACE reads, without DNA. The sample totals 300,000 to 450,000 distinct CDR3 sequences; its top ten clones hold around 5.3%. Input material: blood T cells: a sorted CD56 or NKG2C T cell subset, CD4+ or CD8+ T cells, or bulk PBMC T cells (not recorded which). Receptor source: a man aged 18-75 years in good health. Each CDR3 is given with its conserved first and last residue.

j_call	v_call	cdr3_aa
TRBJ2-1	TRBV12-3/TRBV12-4	CASSERSGGANEQFF
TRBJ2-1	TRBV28	CASRSGTSGGLVQFF
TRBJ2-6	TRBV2	CASSDKGAGANVLTF
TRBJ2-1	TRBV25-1	CASSPPRQGSSSYNEQFF
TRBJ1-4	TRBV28	CASSVHSEKLFF
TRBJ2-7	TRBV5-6	CASSPGLRSSYEQYF
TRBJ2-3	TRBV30	CAWSANRDTQYF
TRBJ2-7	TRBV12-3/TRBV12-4	CASSLRSGGGPTTTGSYEQYF
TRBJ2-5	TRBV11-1	CASSLGGGGSPYQETQYF
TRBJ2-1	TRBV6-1	CASSPGVGTYNEQFF